The rows below give T cell receptor beta chains drawn from one sample of a study of CXCR3-negative and CXCR3-positive naive CD8 T cells. TCRdb reanalyzed the 5' RACE reads and collapses them to one entry per CDR3 protein, without DNA. This sample's table reports some 130,000 distinct CDR3 sequences. Sequencing used naive CXCR3- CD8+ T cells from blood. These receptor sequences come from a human donor in good health. Some clones in this sample may be carry-over from other donors' samples. The CDR3 runs from the conserved cysteine through the conserved F or W.

v_gene: TRBV7-9
j_gene: TRBJ2-7
CDR3aa: CASSWTGVPYEQYF

v_gene: TRBV27
j_gene: TRBJ1-1
CDR3aa: CASSDTPNTEAFF

v_gene: TRBV6-5
j_gene: TRBJ2-7
CDR3aa: CASRRDTDYEQYF

v_gene: TRBV7-2
j_gene: TRBJ2-1
CDR3aa: CASSSFSSGGLYNEQFF

v_gene: TRBV29-1
j_gene: TRBJ2-3
CDR3aa: CSGWGGSTDTQYF

v_gene: TRBV29-1
j_gene: TRBJ2-7
CDR3aa: CSVEVSGVSYEQYF

v_gene: TRBV5-5
j_gene: TRBJ2-1
CDR3aa: CASSRGGTPFPYNEQFF

v_gene: TRBV24-1
j_gene: TRBJ2-1
CDR3aa: CATSDVGLAGVYNKQFF

v_gene: TRBV5-1
j_gene: TRBJ1-6
CDR3aa: CASSQDWGTAWTLHF

v_gene: TRBV7-9
j_gene: TRBJ2-7
CDR3aa: CASSSLLGRDRSYEQYF

v_gene: TRBV4-1
j_gene: TRBJ2-7
CDR3aa: CASSQGGGSSYEQYF

v_gene: TRBV6-1
j_gene: TRBJ2-2
CDR3aa: CASSESRLQTNTGELFF

v_gene: TRBV7-9
j_gene: TRBJ2-1
CDR3aa: CASSLGTRSYNEQFF

v_gene: TRBV6-5
j_gene: TRBJ2-5
CDR3aa: CASRPGTGSAQYF

v_gene: TRBV29-1
j_gene: TRBJ2-1
CDR3aa: CSVEGGEGLSYNEQFF

v_gene: TRBV2
j_gene: TRBJ2-7
CDR3aa: CASSDEGAGNEQYF

v_gene: TRBV12-3/TRBV12-4
j_gene: TRBJ1-4
CDR3aa: CASSPEDYWDEKLFF

v_gene: TRBV7-9
j_gene: TRBJ2-7
CDR3aa: CASIPSAGAVYEQYF

v_gene: TRBV2
j_gene: TRBJ2-5
CDR3aa: CASRWTSGEPDQETQYF

v_gene: TRBV5-1
j_gene: TRBJ1-1
CDR3aa: CASRGQGEAFF

v_gene: TRBV9
j_gene: TRBJ1-1
CDR3aa: CASSVGQFHNTEAFF

v_gene: TRBV2
j_gene: TRBJ2-1
CDR3aa: CASSDRNRDEQFF

v_gene: TRBV12-3/TRBV12-4
j_gene: TRBJ2-5
CDR3aa: CASSLGQRETQYF

v_gene: TRBV2
j_gene: TRBJ2-3
CDR3aa: CATRVETDTQYF

v_gene: TRBV6-5
j_gene: TRBJ2-2
CDR3aa: CASSYPGEASYTGELFF

v_gene: TRBV20-1
j_gene: TRBJ2-1
CDR3aa: CSALDLGLYNEQFF

v_gene: TRBV12-3/TRBV12-4
j_gene: TRBJ2-6
CDR3aa: CASGGTEWRANVLTF

v_gene: TRBV27
j_gene: TRBJ2-7
CDR3aa: CASSPTLPGTGGRSSYEQYF

v_gene: TRBV3-1
j_gene: TRBJ2-7
CDR3aa: CASSHPKTSGYEQYF

v_gene: TRBV27
j_gene: TRBJ2-1
CDR3aa: CASSFATGTGQFF

v_gene: TRBV4-3
j_gene: TRBJ2-1
CDR3aa: CASSQHRDSTGTSGFFEQFF

v_gene: TRBV29-1
j_gene: TRBJ2-3
CDR3aa: CSAVVRNSTDTQYF

v_gene: TRBV11-3
j_gene: TRBJ2-3
CDR3aa: CASSPRTWDTQYF

v_gene: TRBV25-1
j_gene: TRBJ2-7
CDR3aa: CASSAPGTSGGEATF

v_gene: TRBV18
j_gene: TRBJ2-6
CDR3aa: CASSPRRDSGANVLTF

v_gene: TRBV4-2
j_gene: TRBJ2-7
CDR3aa: CASSQDGTSGGYEQYF

v_gene: TRBV6-2/TRBV6-3
j_gene: TRBJ2-2
CDR3aa: CASSDRDRLITGELFF

v_gene: TRBV3-1
j_gene: TRBJ1-2
CDR3aa: CASSQDRQRTHGYTF

v_gene: TRBV11-2
j_gene: TRBJ2-1
CDR3aa: CASSSYVVAGGIDEQFF

v_gene: TRBV6-2/TRBV6-3
j_gene: TRBJ2-3
CDR3aa: CASRSRAGGLTDTQYF

v_gene: TRBV7-9
j_gene: TRBJ2-5
CDR3aa: CASSAGQGRETQYF

v_gene: TRBV5-1
j_gene: TRBJ1-2
CDR3aa: CASSVGGADGYTF

v_gene: TRBV28
j_gene: TRBJ2-1
CDR3aa: CASSFLQIYNEQFF

v_gene: TRBV28
j_gene: TRBJ2-7
CDR3aa: CASSSTGGGYEQYF

v_gene: TRBV4-1
j_gene: TRBJ2-1
CDR3aa: CASSPSEYSYNEQFF

v_gene: TRBV29-1
j_gene: TRBJ1-4
CDR3aa: CSVVGLGRDEKLFF

v_gene: TRBV5-1
j_gene: TRBJ1-1
CDR3aa: CASSHHGSANTEAFF

v_gene: TRBV12-3/TRBV12-4
j_gene: TRBJ2-7
CDR3aa: CASSLGLATIYEQYF

v_gene: TRBV21-1
j_gene: TRBJ2-7
CDR3aa: CASENRGLARGVSYEQYF

v_gene: TRBV9
j_gene: TRBJ2-1
CDR3aa: CASSVAGTGVRDEQFF

v_gene: TRBV6-2/TRBV6-3
j_gene: TRBJ2-7
CDR3aa: CASSPTVYEQYF

v_gene: TRBV20-1
j_gene: TRBJ1-6
CDR3aa: CSAPWTDNSPLHF

v_gene: TRBV20-1
j_gene: TRBJ2-7
CDR3aa: CSAPSDREPSYEQYF